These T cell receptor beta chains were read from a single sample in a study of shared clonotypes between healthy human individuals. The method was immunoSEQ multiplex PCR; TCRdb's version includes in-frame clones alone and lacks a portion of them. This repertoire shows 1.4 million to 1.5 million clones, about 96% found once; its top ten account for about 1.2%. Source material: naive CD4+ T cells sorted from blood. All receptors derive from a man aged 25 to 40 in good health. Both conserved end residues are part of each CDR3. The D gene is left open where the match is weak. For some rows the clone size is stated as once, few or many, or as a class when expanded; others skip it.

CAIRNSGANVLTF | TGTGCCATCCGTAATTCTGGGGCCAACGTCCTGACTTTC | . | TRBJ2-6 | TRBV10-3 | once
CASSSPLRGRNEQFF | TGTGCCAGCAGTTCCCCCCTGAGGGGGAGGAATGAGCAGTTCTTC | . | TRBJ2-1 | TRBV27 | .
CASSLARGNEQFF | TGTGCCAGCAGCTTAGCGCGAGGGAATGAGCAGTTCTTC | . | TRBJ2-1 | TRBV7-2 | .
CASSPRLSGNTIYF | TGTGCCAGTAGTCCCCGTCTCTCTGGAAACACCATATATTTT | . | TRBJ1-3 | TRBV19 | .
CASSLWVGFAGSGSYNEQFF | TGTGCCAGCAGTTTATGGGTCGGGTTTGCTGGAAGCGGCTCCTACAATGAGCAGTTCTTC | . | TRBJ2-1 | TRBV28 | .
CASSAARGGGELFF | TGTGCCAGCAGCGCAGCCCGGGGAGGCGGGGAGCTGTTTTTT | . | TRBJ2-2 | TRBV9 | .
CASSQRQGGTDTQYF | TGTGCCAGCAGCCAGCGACAGGGAGGCACAGATACGCAGTATTTT | TRBD1 | TRBJ2-3 | TRBV11-3 | .
CASGLELGGEQYF | TGTGCTAGTGGTTTAGAACTAGGTGGCGAGCAGTACTTC | . | TRBJ2-7 | TRBV12-5 | .
CASRTTGGGYNEQFF | TGTGCCAGCAGGACGACAGGGGGCGGGTACAATGAGCAGTTCTTC | TRBD1 | TRBJ2-1 | TRBV2 | .
CASSPGGMASYGYTF | TGTGCCAGCTCACCTGGGGGCATGGCCAGCTATGGCTACACCTTC | . | TRBJ1-2 | TRBV18 | .
CASSQDLGGRGTEAFF | TGTGCCAGCAGCCAAGATTTAGGGGGAAGGGGCACTGAAGCTTTCTTT | . | TRBJ1-1 | TRBV4-2 | .
CASRLVMSYEQYF | TGTGCAAGTCGCTTAGTGATGTCCTACGAGCAGTACTTC | . | TRBJ2-7 | TRBV12-2 | .
CASSTLAAGVGHEQFF | TGTGCTAGCAGCACCCTAGCAGCGGGAGTGGGCCATGAGCAGTTCTTC | TRBD2 | TRBJ2-1 | TRBV9 | .
CASGQGGRTEAFF | TGTGCCAGTGGTCAGGGGGGAAGGACTGAAGCTTTCTTT | TRBD1 | TRBJ1-1 | TRBV19 | .
CASSLGPSTDTQYF | TGTGCCAGCAGCTTGGGGCCTAGCACAGATACGCAGTATTTT | . | TRBJ2-3 | TRBV5-5 | once
CASSEGARTGNIHEQYF | TGTGCCAGCAGTGAAGGGGCCCGGACAGGGAACATCCACGAGCAGTACTTC | TRBD1 | TRBJ2-7 | TRBV6-1 | .
CASSLGVGIAFF | TGCGCCAGCAGCCTCGGAGTAGGGATAGCTTTCTTT | . | TRBJ1-1 | TRBV5-1 | .
CASSYFPGANTGELFF | TGTGCCAGCAGCTACTTCCCGGGGGCGAACACCGGGGAGCTGTTTTTT | . | TRBJ2-2 | TRBV7-8 | .
CASSLSRVNTEAFF | TGCGCCAGCAGCTTATCCAGGGTGAACACTGAAGCTTTCTTT | . | TRBJ1-1 | TRBV5-1 | .
CASSLVISGELFF | TGCGCCAGCAGCTTGGTTATCTCCGGGGAGCTGTTTTTT | . | TRBJ2-2 | TRBV5-1 | few
CASSRTVDYEQYF | TGTGCCAGCAGTCGGACTGTTGACTACGAGCAGTACTTC | . | TRBJ2-7 | TRBV27 | .
CASSPVGGAYNEQFF | TGTGCCAGTAGCCCGGTCGGGGGCGCCTACAATGAGCAGTTCTTC | . | TRBJ2-1 | TRBV19 | .
CASSVPAGTSSNEQFF | TGTGCCAGTAGTGTACCCGCCGGGACTAGCAGCAATGAGCAGTTCTTC | TRBD2 | TRBJ2-1 | TRBV19 | .
CASSTRQGTEWGDEAFF | TGTGCCAGCAGCACCCGACAGGGAACAGAATGGGGTGATGAAGCTTTCTTT | TRBD1 | TRBJ1-1 | TRBV9 | .
CASSLDPRASVYGYTF | TGTGCCAGCAGCCTTGACCCCAGGGCTTCCGTATATGGCTACACCTTC | . | TRBJ1-2 | TRBV28 | .
CASSTRLAGPNEQFF | TGTGCCAGCAGCACAAGACTAGCGGGACCAAATGAGCAGTTCTTC | TRBD2 | TRBJ2-1 | TRBV5-4 | .
CASSFGLGGKRVEKLFF | TGTGCCAGCAGCTTTGGTCTGGGAGGGAAAAGAGTTGAAAAACTGTTTTTT | . | TRBJ1-4 | TRBV5-8 | .
CASTGAGPTDTQYF | TGTGCCAGCACTGGGGCCGGGCCCACAGATACGCAGTATTTT | . | TRBJ2-3 | TRBV6-5 | .
CASTELTRTNEQFF | TGCGCCAGCACCGAACTAACTAGGACCAATGAGCAGTTCTTC | . | TRBJ2-1 | TRBV5-1 | .
CASSLGAIAGGTDTQYF | TGTGCCAGCAGCTTGGGGGCTATAGCGGGAGGGACAGATACGCAGTATTTT | TRBD2 | TRBJ2-3 | TRBV5-6 | .
CASSLQGLDYEQYF | TGTGCCAGCAGCTTACAGGGGCTAGACTACGAGCAGTACTTC | . | TRBJ2-7 | TRBV7-9 | .
CASSIGQSGNQPQHF | TGTGCCAGTAGTATCGGACAGTCGGGCAATCAGCCCCAGCATTTT | . | TRBJ1-5 | TRBV19 | .
CASSTQPNSGRGPDTQYF | TGTGCCAGCAGCACCCAACCTAATAGCGGGAGGGGCCCAGATACGCAGTATTTT | TRBD2 | TRBJ2-3 | TRBV7-8 | once
CASGQVTDTQYF | TGTGCCAGCGGACAGGTCACAGATACGCAGTATTTT | TRBD1 | TRBJ2-3 | TRBV2 | .
CASSQDRTGATNEKLFF | TGCGCCAGCAGCCAAGATCGGACAGGGGCAACTAATGAAAAACTGTTTTTT | TRBD1 | TRBJ1-4 | TRBV4-1 | .
CSVGGHEKLFF | TGCAGCGTGGGGGGACATGAAAAACTGTTTTTT | . | TRBJ1-4 | TRBV29-1 | .
CASSDQRRDTEAFF | TGTGCCAGCAGCGATCAACGCCGTGACACTGAAGCTTTCTTT | . | TRBJ1-1 | TRBV7-9 | .
CASSRTLGELFF | TGTGCCAGCAGCCGGACTCTCGGGGAGCTGTTTTTT | . | TRBJ2-2 | TRBV6-5 | .
CASSPRGADIQYF | TGCGCCAGCAGCCCCCGCGGGGCAGACATTCAGTACTTC | . | TRBJ2-4 | TRBV5-1 | once
CAISELGGATTDTQYF | TGTGCCATCAGTGAGCTCGGGGGCGCCACCACAGATACGCAGTATTTT | . | TRBJ2-3 | TRBV10-3 | .
CASTFQAGGNDYEQYF | TGTGCCAGTACGTTCCAAGCGGGAGGTAATGACTACGAGCAGTACTTC | TRBD2 | TRBJ2-7 | TRBV28 | .
CAITGGAGQPQHF | TGTGCCATCACAGGGGGCGCAGGGCAGCCCCAGCATTTT | TRBD1 | TRBJ1-5 | TRBV10-3 | .